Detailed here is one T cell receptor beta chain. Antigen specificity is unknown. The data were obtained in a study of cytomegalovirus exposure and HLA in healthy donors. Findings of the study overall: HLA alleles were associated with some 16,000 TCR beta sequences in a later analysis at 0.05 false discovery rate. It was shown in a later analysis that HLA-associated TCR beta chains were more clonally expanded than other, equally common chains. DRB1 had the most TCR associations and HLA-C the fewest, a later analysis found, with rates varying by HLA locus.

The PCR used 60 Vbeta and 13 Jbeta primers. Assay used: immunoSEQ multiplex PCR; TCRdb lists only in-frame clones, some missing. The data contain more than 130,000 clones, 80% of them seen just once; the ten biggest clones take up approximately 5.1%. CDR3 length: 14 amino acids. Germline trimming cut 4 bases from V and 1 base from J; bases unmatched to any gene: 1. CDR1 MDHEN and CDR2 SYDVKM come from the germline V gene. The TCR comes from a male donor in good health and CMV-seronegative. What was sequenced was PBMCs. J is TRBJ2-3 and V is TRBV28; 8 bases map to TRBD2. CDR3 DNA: TGTGCCAGCAGTTACGGGGGGGGCACAGATACGCAGTATTTT. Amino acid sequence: CASSYGGGTDTQYF.